These T cell receptor beta chains were read from a single sample in a study of blood T cell repertoires in COVID-19. Only in-frame clones appear in the TCRdb table, and some are missing; sequencing was by immunoSEQ multiplex PCR. The data hold tens of thousands of clones, with around 91% observed a single time. What was sequenced was peripheral blood. These receptors came from a woman between 55 and 75 years old with COVID-19, enrolled during active disease. Each CDR3 is given with its conserved first and last residue. The order of the fields is V gene, J gene, D gene, clone size, CDR3 protein, CDR3 DNA. D genes are given only for firm matches. For some rows the clone size is stated as once, few or many, or as a class when expanded; others skip it.

v_call: TRBV3-1/TRBV3-2
j_call: TRBJ1-4
d_call: -
clone_size: -
cdr3_aa: CASSHRGNEKLFF
cdr3_nt: TGTGCCAGCAGCCACAGGGGTAATGAAAAACTGTTTTTT

v_call: TRBV9
j_call: TRBJ2-5
d_call: TRBD1
clone_size: once
cdr3_aa: CASSVDQGAKETQYF
cdr3_nt: TGTGCCAGCAGCGTTGACCAGGGGGCGAAGGAGACCCAGTACTTC

v_call: TRBV5-1
j_call: TRBJ1-1
d_call: -
clone_size: -
cdr3_aa: CASSQVGANTEAFF
cdr3_nt: TGCGCCAGCAGCCAGGTGGGGGCGAACACTGAAGCTTTCTTT

v_call: TRBV5-1
j_call: TRBJ2-7
d_call: -
clone_size: -
cdr3_aa: CASSLDTATASYEQYF
cdr3_nt: TGCGCCAGCAGCTTGGACACAGCTACCGCCTCCTACGAGCAGTACTTC

v_call: TRBV3-1/TRBV3-2
j_call: TRBJ1-3
d_call: -
clone_size: -
cdr3_aa: CASSQGWEGNTIYF
cdr3_nt: TGTGCCAGCAGCCAAGGGTGGGAGGGAAACACCATATATTTT

v_call: TRBV30
j_call: TRBJ2-7
d_call: TRBD2
clone_size: -
cdr3_aa: CAWSVGWTSGGRTYF
cdr3_nt: TGTGCCTGGAGTGTAGGTTGGACTAGCGGGGGGCGGACGTACTTC

v_call: TRBV11-2
j_call: TRBJ2-7
d_call: TRBD2
clone_size: -
cdr3_aa: CASSLDPGTTYEQYF
cdr3_nt: TGTGCCAGCAGCTTGGACCCCGGGACTACCTACGAGCAGTACTTC

v_call: TRBV24-1
j_call: TRBJ2-1
d_call: -
clone_size: -
cdr3_aa: CATSDFVQGLNEQFF
cdr3_nt: TGTGCCACCAGTGATTTTGTACAGGGCCTGAATGAGCAGTTCTTC

v_call: TRBV5-1
j_call: TRBJ1-2
d_call: -
clone_size: -
cdr3_aa: CASSPQGSYGYTF
cdr3_nt: TGCGCCAGCAGCCCGCAGGGGAGCTATGGCTACACCTTC

v_call: TRBV4-2
j_call: TRBJ2-1
d_call: -
clone_size: -
cdr3_aa: CASSQVRQEGKGNEQFF
cdr3_nt: TGTGCCAGCAGCCAAGTCCGGCAGGAGGGCAAGGGAAATGAGCAGTTCTTC

v_call: TRBV30
j_call: TRBJ1-4
d_call: -
clone_size: -
cdr3_aa: CAWSVQGTNEKLFF
cdr3_nt: TGTGCCTGGAGTGTACAGGGCACTAATGAAAAACTGTTTTTT

v_call: TRBV5-1
j_call: TRBJ1-6
d_call: -
clone_size: -
cdr3_aa: CASMKGVENSPLHF
cdr3_nt: TGCGCCAGCATGAAGGGGGTAGAAAATTCACCCCTCCACTTT

v_call: TRBV6-4
j_call: TRBJ2-2
d_call: -
clone_size: once
cdr3_aa: CASILPTGNTGELFF
cdr3_nt: TGTGCCAGCATCCTACCGACAGGTAACACCGGGGAGCTGTTTTTT

v_call: TRBV6-5
j_call: TRBJ2-7
d_call: TRBD1
clone_size: -
cdr3_aa: CASSRMGQSYEQYF
cdr3_nt: TGTGCCAGCAGCCGCATGGGACAGTCCTACGAGCAGTACTTC

v_call: TRBV9
j_call: TRBJ2-1
d_call: TRBD2
clone_size: -
cdr3_aa: CASSARTRDEQFF
cdr3_nt: TGTGCCAGCAGCGCTCGGACTAGGGACGAGCAGTTCTTC

v_call: TRBV29-1
j_call: TRBJ1-1
d_call: -
clone_size: -
cdr3_aa: CSGSRDIEAFF
cdr3_nt: TGCAGCGGGTCCCGGGACATAGAAGCTTTCTTT

v_call: TRBV13
j_call: TRBJ1-2
d_call: -
clone_size: -
cdr3_aa: CATSLNQVPGGYTF
cdr3_nt: TGTGCCACCTCACTTAATCAGGTTCCAGGGGGCTACACCTTC

v_call: TRBV27
j_call: TRBJ2-7
d_call: -
clone_size: few
cdr3_aa: CASSSSTGNSYEQYF
cdr3_nt: TGTGCCAGCAGTTCGTCAACAGGTAACAGCTACGAGCAGTACTTC